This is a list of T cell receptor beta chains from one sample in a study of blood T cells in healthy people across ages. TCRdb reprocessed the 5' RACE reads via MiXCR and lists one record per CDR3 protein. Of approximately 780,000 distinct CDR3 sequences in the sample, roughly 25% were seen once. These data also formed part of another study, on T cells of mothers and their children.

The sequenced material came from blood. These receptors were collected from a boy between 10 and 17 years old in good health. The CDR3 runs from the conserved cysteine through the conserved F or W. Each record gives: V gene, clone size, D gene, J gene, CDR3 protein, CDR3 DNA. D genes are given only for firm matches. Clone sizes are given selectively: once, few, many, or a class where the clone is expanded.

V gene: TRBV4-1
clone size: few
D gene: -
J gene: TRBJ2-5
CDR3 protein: CASSQVPAETQYF
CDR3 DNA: TGCGCCAGCAGCCAAGTCCCGGCGGAGACCCAGTACTTC

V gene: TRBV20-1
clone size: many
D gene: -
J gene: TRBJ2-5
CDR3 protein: CSAQKIIAGYRRETQYF
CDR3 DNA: TGCAGTGCTCAGAAAATTATTGCGGGGTATAGGCGAGAGACCCAGTACTTC

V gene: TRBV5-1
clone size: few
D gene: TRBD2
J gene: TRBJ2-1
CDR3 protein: CASSLATSGVIGNEQFF
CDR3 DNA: TGCGCCAGCAGCTTGGCGACTAGCGGGGTGATCGGCAATGAGCAGTTCTTC

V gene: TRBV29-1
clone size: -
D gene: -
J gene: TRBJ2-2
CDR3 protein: CSVEDGGNTGELFF
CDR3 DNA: TGCAGCGTTGAAGATGGGGGGAACACCGGGGAGCTGTTTTTT

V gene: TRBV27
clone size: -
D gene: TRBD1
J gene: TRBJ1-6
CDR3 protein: CASSTQGANSPLHF
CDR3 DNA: TGTGCCAGCAGTACACAGGGGGCTAATTCACCCCTCCACTTT

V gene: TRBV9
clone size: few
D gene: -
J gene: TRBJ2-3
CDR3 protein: CASSVVGVSGTQYF
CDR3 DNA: TGTGCCAGCAGCGTGGTGGGGGTCAGCGGTACGCAGTATTTT

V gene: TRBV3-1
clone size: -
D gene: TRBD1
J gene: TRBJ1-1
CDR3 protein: CASSQTDRALDTEAFF
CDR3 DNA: TGTGCCAGCAGCCAGACGGACAGGGCCCTTGACACTGAAGCTTTCTTT

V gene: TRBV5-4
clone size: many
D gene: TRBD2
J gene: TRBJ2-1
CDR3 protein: CASSLGILAGGNEQFF
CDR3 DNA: TGTGCCAGCAGCTTGGGGATCCTAGCGGGGGGCAATGAGCAGTTCTTC

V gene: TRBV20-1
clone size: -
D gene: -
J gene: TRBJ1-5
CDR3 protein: CSARGQGRGYSNQPQHF
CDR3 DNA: TGCAGTGCTAGAGGCCAGGGACGGGGGTATAGCAATCAGCCCCAGCATTTT

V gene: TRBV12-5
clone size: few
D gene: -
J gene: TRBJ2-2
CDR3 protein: CASGLPFLANTGELFF
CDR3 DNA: TGTGCTAGTGGTTTGCCGTTCCTAGCAAACACCGGGGAGCTGTTTTTT

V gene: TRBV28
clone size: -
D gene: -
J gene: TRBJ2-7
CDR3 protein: CASSLTHRSYEQYF
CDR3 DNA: TGTGCCAGCAGTTTAACGCACAGATCCTACGAGCAGTACTTC

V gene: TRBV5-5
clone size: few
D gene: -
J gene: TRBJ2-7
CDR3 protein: CASSFEDSDYEQYF
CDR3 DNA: TGTGCCAGCAGCTTTGAGGACAGCGACTACGAGCAGTACTTC

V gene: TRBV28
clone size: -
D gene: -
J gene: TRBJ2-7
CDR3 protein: CASTDRGVAYEQYF
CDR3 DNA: TGTGCCAGCACCGATAGGGGGGTAGCCTACGAGCAGTACTTC

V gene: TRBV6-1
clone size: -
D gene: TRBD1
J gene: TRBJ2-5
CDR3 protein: CASSELTQGPLTQHF
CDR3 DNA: TGTGCCAGCAGTGAATTGACACAGGGGCCACTGACCCAGCACTTC

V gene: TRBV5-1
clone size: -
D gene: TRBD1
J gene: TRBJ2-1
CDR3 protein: CASRQTGDSYNEQFF
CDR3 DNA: TGCGCCAGCAGACAGACAGGGGACTCCTACAATGAGCAGTTCTTC

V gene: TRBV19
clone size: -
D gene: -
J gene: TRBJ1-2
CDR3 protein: CASNLMSGNYGYTF
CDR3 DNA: TGTGCCAGTAACCTAATGTCGGGAAACTATGGCTACACCTTC

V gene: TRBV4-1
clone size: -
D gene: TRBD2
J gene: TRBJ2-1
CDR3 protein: CASSPLSGDYNEQFF
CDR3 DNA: TGCGCCAGCAGTCCCCTTAGCGGGGACTACAATGAGCAGTTCTTC

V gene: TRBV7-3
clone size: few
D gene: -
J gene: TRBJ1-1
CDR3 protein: CASGVAGGTEAFF
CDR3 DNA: TGTGCCAGCGGAGTAGCGGGCGGTACTGAAGCTTTCTTT

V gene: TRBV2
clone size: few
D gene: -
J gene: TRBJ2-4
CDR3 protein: CASSGQSPKNIQYF
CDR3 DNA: TGTGCCAGCAGTGGACAGAGTCCCAAAAACATTCAGTACTTC

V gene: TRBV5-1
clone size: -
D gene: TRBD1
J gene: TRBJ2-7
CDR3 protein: CASSEGTGSLYEQYF
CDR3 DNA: TGCGCCAGCAGCGAAGGGACAGGGAGTTTGTACGAGCAGTACTTC

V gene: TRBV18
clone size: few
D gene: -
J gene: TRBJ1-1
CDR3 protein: CASSPPGGYSNTEAFF
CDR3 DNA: TGTGCCAGCTCACCACCGGGCGGATACTCGAACACTGAAGCTTTCTTT

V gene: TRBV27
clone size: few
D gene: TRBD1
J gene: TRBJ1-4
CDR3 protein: CASSLNRGEGKLFF
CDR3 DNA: TGTGCCAGCAGTTTAAACAGGGGGGAAGGAAAACTGTTTTTT

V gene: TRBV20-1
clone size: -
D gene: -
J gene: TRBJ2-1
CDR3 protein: CSARGAGKNEQFF
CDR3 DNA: TGCAGTGCTAGAGGGGCGGGGAAGAATGAGCAGTTCTTC

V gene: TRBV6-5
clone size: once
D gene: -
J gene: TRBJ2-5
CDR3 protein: CASSYGAGRRGTQYF
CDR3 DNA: TGTGCCAGCAGTTACGGGGCGGGGCGGCGAGGGACCCAGTACTTC

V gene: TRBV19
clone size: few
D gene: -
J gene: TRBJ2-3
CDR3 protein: CASSPDTGAGDTQYF
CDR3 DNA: TGTGCCAGTAGTCCTGACACGGGCGCGGGAGATACGCAGTATTTT

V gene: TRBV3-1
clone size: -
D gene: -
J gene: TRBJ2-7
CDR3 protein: CASSQGGFKYEQYF
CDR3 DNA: TGTGCCAGCAGCCAAGGCGGATTCAAATACGAGCAGTACTTC

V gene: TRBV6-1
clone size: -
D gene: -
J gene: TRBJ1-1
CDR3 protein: CASSQVGLGAANTEAFF
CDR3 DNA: TGTGCCAGCAGTCAGGTGGGGCTTGGGGCCGCGAACACTGAAGCTTTCTTT

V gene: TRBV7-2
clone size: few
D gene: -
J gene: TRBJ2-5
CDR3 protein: CASSTSGAPGAQYF
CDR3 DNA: TGTGCCAGCAGCACGAGTGGGGCCCCTGGGGCTCAGTACTTC

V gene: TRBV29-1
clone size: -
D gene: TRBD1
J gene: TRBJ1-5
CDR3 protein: CSALTQGAGQPQHF
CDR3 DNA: TGCAGCGCCCTAACACAGGGGGCAGGTCAGCCCCAGCATTTT

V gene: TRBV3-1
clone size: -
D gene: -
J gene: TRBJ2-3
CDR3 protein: CASSQLTTDTQYF
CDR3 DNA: TGTGCCAGCAGTCAGCTCACCACAGATACGCAGTATTTT

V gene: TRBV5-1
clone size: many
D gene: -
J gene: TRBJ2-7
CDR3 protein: CASSLGLTASSYEQYF
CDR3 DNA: TGCGCCAGCAGCCTGGGCTTGACAGCAAGCTCCTACGAGCAGTACTTC

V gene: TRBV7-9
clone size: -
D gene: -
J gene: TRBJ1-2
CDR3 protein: CASSFWTGAYGYTF
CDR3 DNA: TGTGCCAGCAGCTTTTGGACGGGGGCCTATGGCTACACCTTC

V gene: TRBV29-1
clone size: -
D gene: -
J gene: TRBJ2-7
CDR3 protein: CSADGGGEQYF
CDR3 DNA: TGCAGCGCCGATGGGGGTGGCGAGCAGTACTTC

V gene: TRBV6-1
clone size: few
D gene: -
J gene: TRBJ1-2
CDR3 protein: CVSRRQGQVYGYTF
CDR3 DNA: TGTGTCAGCAGGAGGCAGGGCCAAGTCTATGGCTACACCTTC

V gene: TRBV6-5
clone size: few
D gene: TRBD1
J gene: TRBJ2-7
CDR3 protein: CASSPTGGLSYEQYF
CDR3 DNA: TGTGCCAGCAGTCCTACAGGGGGCCTCTCCTACGAGCAGTACTTC

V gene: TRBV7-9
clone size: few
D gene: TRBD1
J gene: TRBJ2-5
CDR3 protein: CASSSYRGPNPYQETQYF
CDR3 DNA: TGTGCCAGCAGTTCGTACAGGGGCCCGAATCCGTACCAAGAGACCCAGTACTTC

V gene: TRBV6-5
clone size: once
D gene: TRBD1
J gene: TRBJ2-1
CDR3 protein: CASSYIGTGSYNEQFF
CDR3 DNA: TGTGCCAGCAGTTACATTGGGACAGGGTCCTACAATGAGCAGTTCTTC

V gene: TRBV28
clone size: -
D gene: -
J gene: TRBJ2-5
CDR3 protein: CASSSLVPGPTQYF
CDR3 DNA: TGTGCCAGCAGTTCACTAGTACCGGGACCGACCCAGTACTTC

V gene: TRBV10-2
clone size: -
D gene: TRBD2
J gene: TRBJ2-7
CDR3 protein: CASSEGGLAVSYEQYF
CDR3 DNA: TGCGCCAGCAGTGAGGGGGGACTAGCGGTCTCCTACGAGCAGTACTTC

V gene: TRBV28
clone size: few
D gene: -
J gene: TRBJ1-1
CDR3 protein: CASSLRSMDTEAFF
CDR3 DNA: TGTGCCAGCAGTTTGCGCAGTATGGACACTGAAGCTTTCTTT

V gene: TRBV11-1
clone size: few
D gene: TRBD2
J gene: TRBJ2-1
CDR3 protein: CASSPSGGEGNEQFF
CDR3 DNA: TGTGCCAGCAGTCCCAGCGGGGGTGAGGGGAATGAGCAGTTCTTC

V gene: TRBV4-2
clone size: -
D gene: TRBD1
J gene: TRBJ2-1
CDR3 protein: CASSQVGGTGHNNEQFF
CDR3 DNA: TGTGCCAGCAGCCAAGTTGGCGGGACAGGGCATAACAATGAGCAGTTCTTC

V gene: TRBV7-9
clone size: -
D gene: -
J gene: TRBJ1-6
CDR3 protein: CASSSRDYSYNSPLHF
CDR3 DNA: TGTGCCAGCAGCTCACGAGACTACTCCTATAATTCACCCCTCCACTTT